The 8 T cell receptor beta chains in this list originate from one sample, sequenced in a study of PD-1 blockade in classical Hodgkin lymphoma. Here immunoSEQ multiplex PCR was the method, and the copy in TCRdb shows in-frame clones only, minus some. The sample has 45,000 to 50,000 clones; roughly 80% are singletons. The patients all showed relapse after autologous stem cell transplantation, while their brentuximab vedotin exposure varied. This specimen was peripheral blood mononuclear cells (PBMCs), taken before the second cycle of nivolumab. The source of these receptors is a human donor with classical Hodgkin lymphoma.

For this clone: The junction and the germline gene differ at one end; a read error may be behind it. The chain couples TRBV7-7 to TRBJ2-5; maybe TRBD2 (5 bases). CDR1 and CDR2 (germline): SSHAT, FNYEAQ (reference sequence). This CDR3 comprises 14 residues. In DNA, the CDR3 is TGTGCTAGCAGCTACCTCGGGGTACAGGAGACCCAGTACTTC. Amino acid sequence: CASSYLGVQETQYF.

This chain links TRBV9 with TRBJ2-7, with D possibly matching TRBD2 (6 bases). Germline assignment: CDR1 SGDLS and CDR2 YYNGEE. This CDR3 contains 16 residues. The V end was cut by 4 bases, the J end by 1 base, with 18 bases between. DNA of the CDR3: TGTGCCAGCAGCTTTTCCTCGGGAGTAGGGTCCTACGAGCAGTACTTC. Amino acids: CASSFSSGVGSYEQYF.

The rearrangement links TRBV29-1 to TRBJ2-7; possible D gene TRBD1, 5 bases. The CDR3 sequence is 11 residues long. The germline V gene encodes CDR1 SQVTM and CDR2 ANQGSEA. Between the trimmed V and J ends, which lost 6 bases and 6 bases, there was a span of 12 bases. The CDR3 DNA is TGCAGCGTGAAAGTGGGGCTCGAGCAGTACTTC. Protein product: CSVKVGLEQYF.

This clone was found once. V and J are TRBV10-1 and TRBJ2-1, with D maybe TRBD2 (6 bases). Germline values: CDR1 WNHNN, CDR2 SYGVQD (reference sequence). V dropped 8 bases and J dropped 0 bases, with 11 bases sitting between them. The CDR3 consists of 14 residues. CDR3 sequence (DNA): TGCGCCAGCGGACGGGGGAGCTCCTACAATGAGCAGTTCTTC. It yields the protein CASGRGSSYNEQFF.

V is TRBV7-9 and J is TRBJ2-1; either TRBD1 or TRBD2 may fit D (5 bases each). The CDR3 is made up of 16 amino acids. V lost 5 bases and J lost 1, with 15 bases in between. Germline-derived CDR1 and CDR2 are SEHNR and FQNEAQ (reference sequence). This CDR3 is CASSPRGPPSYNEQFF. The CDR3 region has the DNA TGTGCCAGCAGCCCCCGGGGACCGCCTTCCTACAATGAGCAGTTCTTC.

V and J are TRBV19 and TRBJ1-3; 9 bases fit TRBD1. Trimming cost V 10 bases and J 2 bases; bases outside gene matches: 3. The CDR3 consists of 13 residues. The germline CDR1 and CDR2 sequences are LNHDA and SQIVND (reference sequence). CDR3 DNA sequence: TGTGCCACCAGACAGGGGGCTGGAAACACCATATATTTT. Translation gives CATRQGAGNTIYF. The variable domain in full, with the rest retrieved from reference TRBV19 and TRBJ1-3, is DGGITQSPKYLFRKEGQNVTLSCEQNLNHDAMYWYRQDPGQGLRLIYYSQIVNDFQKGDIAEGYSVSREKKESFPLTVTSAQKNPTAFYLCATRQGAGNTIYFGEGSWLTVV.

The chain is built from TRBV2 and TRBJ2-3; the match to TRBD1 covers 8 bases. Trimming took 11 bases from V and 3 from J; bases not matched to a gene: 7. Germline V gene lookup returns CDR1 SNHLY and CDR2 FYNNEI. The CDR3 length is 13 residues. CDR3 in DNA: TGTGCCGCCCCCGGGACAGGAACAGATACGCAGTATTTT. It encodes CAAPGTGTDTQYF.

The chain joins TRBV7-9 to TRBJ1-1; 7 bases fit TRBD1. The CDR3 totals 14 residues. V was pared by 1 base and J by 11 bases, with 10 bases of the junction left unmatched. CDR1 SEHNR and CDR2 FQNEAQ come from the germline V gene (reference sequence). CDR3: CASSLGGTVKKAFF. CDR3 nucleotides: TGTGCCAGCAGCTTAGGGGGGACAGTCAAAAAGGCTTTCTTT.